The next 21 T cell receptor beta chains were all read from a single sample in a study of T cell responses to AZD1222 COVID-19 vaccine. This table comes from immunoSEQ multiplex PCR, and its TCRdb copy is limited to in-frame clones, with some not included. This table holds fewer than 150,000 clones, under 90% found once. Sample: peripheral blood, taken 28 days after the second AZD1222 dose. These receptors all come from an adult who received the AZD1222 COVID-19 vaccine.

The rearrangement links TRBV5-1 to TRBJ1-1; possible D gene TRBD1, 5 bases. Per the germline V gene, CDR1 is SGHRS and CDR2 is YFSETQ. Trimming left V 2 bases short and J 2 bases short, with 10 bases between. There are 14 residues in the CDR3. The chain's CDR3 is CASSFQGGNTEAFF. The CDR3 DNA reads TGCGCCAGCAGCTTCCAGGGAGGTAACACTGAAGCTTTCTTT.

The chain joins TRBV13 to TRBJ1-4; TRBD1 matches at 7 bases. This CDR3 contains 18 residues. V shed 6 bases, J shed 8 bases, and the junction held 21 bases outside the gene matches. Germline assignment: CDR1 PRHDT and CDR2 FYEKMQ (reference sequence). The CDR3 bases are TGTGCCAGCAGTTCAACCCTGAGGGGGCCGGCAGCAGGCGAAAAACTGTTTTTT. Amino acids: CASSSTLRGPAAGEKLFF.

This chain links TRBV6-2 or TRBV6-3 with TRBJ1-2; the D gene is possibly TRBD1 (5 bases). In germline, CDR1 is MNHEY, CDR2 SVGEGT. CDR3 length equals 14 residues. Trimming left V 2 bases short and J 4 bases short, with 11 bases between. The DNA of the CDR3 is TGTGCCAGCAGTTACGGCGCAGGGAGCTATGGCTACACCTTC. Residues: CASSYGAGSYGYTF.

V and J are TRBV6-5 and TRBJ1-5; 8 bases agree with TRBD1. J gave up 3 bases and V 8 bases, and 6 bases lay outside the gene matches. Germline CDR1 and CDR2: MNHEY and SVGAGI. The CDR3 has 14 amino acids. The CDR3 loop is CASFPGQANQPQHF. The CDR3 nucleotides are TGTGCCAGCTTTCCGGGACAGGCCAATCAGCCCCAGCATTTT.

This chain connects TRBV9 to TRBJ2-1, with D uncertain. This CDR3 comprises 19 residues. Deletions cut 0 bases from V and 0 bases from J, with 19 bases between. The germline gives CDR1 SGDLS, CDR2 YYNGEE. For the CDR3, the DNA is TGTGCCAGCAGCGTAGGCCCCTCCACGGGCAGGAGCTCCTACAATGAGCAGTTCTTC. The encoded protein is CASSVGPSTGRSSYNEQFF.

In this sample, this clone turned up once. The CDR3 sequence: CASSPARDGYEQYV. CDR3 DNA: TGTGCCAGCTCACCAGCCAGGGACGGCTACGAGCAGTACGTC. The V call is TRBV18, the J call TRBJ2-7, with D possibly being TRBD1 or TRBD2 (5 bases each). The CDR3 has 14 residues. CDR1 and CDR2 (germline): KGHSH, LQKENI. The V end was cut by 2 bases, the J end by 3 bases, with 11 bases between.

J is TRBJ2-2 and V is TRBV7-2; no definite D call. Trimming cost V 4 bases and J 5 bases, with 8 bases left between them. CDR3 length: 13 residues. From germline, CDR1 is SGHTA and CDR2 FQGNSA. CDR3 residues: CASSSPGTGELFF. In DNA, the CDR3 is TGTGCCAGCAGCTCCCCAGGAACCGGGGAGCTGTTTTTT.

V and J are TRBV6-1 and TRBJ1-1; possibly TRBD1 for D (5 bases). Germline V CDR1 and CDR2: MNHNS, SASEGT. The CDR3 runs to 16 residues. Trimming took off 2 bases at V and 4 bases at J, with 17 bases between the two ends. The CDR3 nucleotides read TGTGCCAGCAGTGAATTAGGGGCAGCGAGAGGCACTGAAGCTTTCTTT. Amino acid sequence: CASSELGAARGTEAFF.

The chain recombines TRBV18 with TRBJ2-1; 15 nucleotides line up with TRBD2. In germline, CDR1 is KGHSH, CDR2 LQKENI. This CDR3 comprises 19 residues. The ends lost 1 base at V and 0 bases at J; junction bases unmatched: 4. This chain's CDR3 is CASSPLGLAGGSSYNEQFF. Written as DNA, the CDR3 is TGTGCCAGCTCACCACTAGGACTAGCGGGAGGGAGCTCCTACAATGAGCAGTTCTTC.

J is TRBJ2-7 and V is TRBV18, with D unclear. The ends were cut back, 6 bases at V and 0 bases at J, with 9 bases in the middle. This CDR3 has 13 residues. The germline CDR1 and CDR2 sequences are KGHSH and LQKENI. CDR3 sequence: CASSAISSYEQYV. In DNA form, the CDR3 reads TGTGCCAGCTCGGCCATAAGCTCCTACGAGCAGTACGTC.

This chain links TRBV7-6 with TRBJ2-2; D unresolved. CDR1 is SGHVS, CDR2 FNYEAQ, per germline. The V gene lost 5 bases and the J gene lost 6 bases, with 4 bases spanning the gap. This CDR3 has 11 amino acids. The CDR3 DNA reads TGTGCCAGCAGCGAATCCGGGGAGCTGTTTTTT. This sequence encodes CASSESGELFF.

This chain connects TRBV4-2 to TRBJ2-1; TRBD2 agrees at 12 bases. Germline V gene data show CDR1 as LGHNA and CDR2 as YNFKEQ. V trimming: 3 bases; J trimming: 3 bases; junction bases outside the gene matches: 6. The CDR3 is 17 amino acids. CDR3 sequence reads: CASSQTGLAGNYNEQFF. CDR3 coding DNA: TGTGCCAGCAGCCAGACCGGACTAGCGGGAAACTACAATGAGCAGTTCTTC.

J is TRBJ1-1 and V is TRBV9; D remains ambiguous. Per germline, CDR1 SGDLS and CDR2 YYNGEE. The length of the CDR3 is 16 residues. V lost 0 bases, J lost 0 bases, and 12 bases lay in between. Here the CDR3 DNA reads TGTGCCAGCAGCGTAGGATCCCGGCAGGTGAACACTGAAGCTTTCTTT. Translated, it gives CASSVGSRQVNTEAFF.

The CDR3 DNA reads as TGTGCCAGCAGTTATTCCGGAGTGAACACTGAAGCTTTCTTT. This codes for CASSYSGVNTEAFF. This chain joins TRBV6-2 or TRBV6-3 and TRBJ1-1; D gene ambiguous. The CDR3 runs 14 residues. The germline gives CDR1 MNHEY, CDR2 SVGEGT. Trimming took 3 bases from V and 0 from J, leaving 8 bases between them.

V is TRBV10-2 and J is TRBJ2-7; 9 bases map to TRBD1. The length of the CDR3 is 15 residues. After removal of 3 bases from V and 1 base from J, the junction contained 4 bases not matched to a gene. The germline CDR1 and CDR2 sequences are WSHSY and SAAADI. For the CDR3, the DNA is TGCGCCAGCAGTGATACAGGGGGCGATTCCTACGAGCAGTACTTC. Translated, it gives CASSDTGGDSYEQYF.

The chain carries TRBV5-6 and TRBJ1-1; D may be TRBD1 (6 bases). Per germline, CDR1 SGHDT and CDR2 YYEEEE. V was shortened by 4 bases and J by 0 bases, with 16 bases between the two germline ends. This CDR3 is 16 amino acids long. This CDR3 reads CASSPLDRQLNTEAFF. The CDR3 coding sequence is TGTGCCAGCAGCCCACTTGACAGGCAATTGAACACTGAAGCTTTCTTT.

Only one count was recorded for this clone. This sequence joins TRBV7-2 and TRBJ1-4; no reliable D call. The CDR3 has 15 amino acids. Germline CDR1 SGHTA, CDR2 FQGNSA. The V gene lost 1 base and the J gene lost 7 bases, with 13 bases spanning the gap. CDR3 region: CASSLGGHAGEKLFF. For the CDR3, the DNA is TGTGCCAGCAGCTTAGGAGGCCATGCAGGTGAAAAACTGTTTTTT.

The chain is built from TRBV6-5 and TRBJ2-1, with 10 bases aligning to TRBD2. Germline-derived CDR1 and CDR2 are MNHEY and SVGAGI. Losses at the gene ends were 7 bases for V and 9 bases for J; bases not matched to a gene: 6. The CDR3 totals 13 residues. In DNA form, the CDR3 reads TGTGCCAGCAAGCCTAGCGGGAGTAGTGAGCAGTTCTTC. As protein: CASKPSGSSEQFF.

This chain connects TRBV10-2 to TRBJ2-1, with 10 bases aligning to TRBD1. CDR3 size: 14 residues. Germline CDR1 WSHSY, CDR2 SAAADI. The V and J ends lost 8 bases and 4 bases, in that order; junction bases with no gene match: 5. DNA for the CDR3: TGCGCCAGCCAGGGACAGGGGACTTACAATGAGCAGTTCTTC. It yields the protein CASQGQGTYNEQFF.

The rearrangement joins TRBV9 to TRBJ2-7, with no clear D. Trimming removed 0 bases at V and 7 bases at J, with 17 bases between. Germline V CDR1 and CDR2: SGDLS, YYNGEE. The CDR3 runs to 15 residues. The CDR3, as DNA: TGTGCCAGCAGCGTAGGTCAGCCACAAACTGGGGAGCAGTACGTC. It codes for CASSVGQPQTGEQYV.

This clone was observed a few times. The CDR3 DNA follows: TGTGCCAGCAGCCTGGGCGAGCGCGATACGCAGTATTTT. Its translation: CASSLGERDTQYF. V is TRBV28 and J is TRBJ2-3; D ambiguous. Per germline, CDR1 MDHEN and CDR2 SYDVKM. Deletions cut 6 bases from V and 6 bases from J, with 13 bases between. This CDR3 has 13 amino acids.